These T cell receptor beta chains were read from a single sample in a study of Graves' ophthalmopathy and Graves' hyperthyroidism. TCRdb used MiXCR to reprocess the multiplex PCR reads, holding one entry per CDR3 protein. This sample yields a few hundred thousand distinct CDR3 sequences, of which approximately 15% are seen a single time; 5.5% to 8% belongs to the top ten. Material: peripheral blood. Receptor source: a young woman with stable Graves' hyperthyroidism. CDR3s leave out the opening cysteine and the closing phenylalanine or tryptophan. The order of the fields is V gene, J gene, CDR3 protein.

v_gene: TRBV25-1; j_gene: TRBJ2-7; CDR3aa: ASSALGQGLGEQY
v_gene: TRBV24-1; j_gene: TRBJ1-6; CDR3aa: ATSETLRADSPLH
v_gene: TRBV12-5; j_gene: TRBJ2-5; CDR3aa: ASGLDNWERAETQY
v_gene: TRBV11-2; j_gene: TRBJ2-7; CDR3aa: ASSLGVRGVSYEQY
v_gene: TRBV4-1; j_gene: TRBJ1-1; CDR3aa: ASSGYRDRNTEAF
v_gene: TRBV20-1; j_gene: TRBJ2-7; CDR3aa: SARNGEVPYEQY
v_gene: TRBV12-3/TRBV12-4; j_gene: TRBJ2-2; CDR3aa: ASRTGTVNTGELF
v_gene: TRBV18; j_gene: TRBJ1-1; CDR3aa: ASSPPIAVGGEAF
v_gene: TRBV20-1; j_gene: TRBJ1-2; CDR3aa: SAREWTSGYT
v_gene: TRBV6-4; j_gene: TRBJ1-1; CDR3aa: ASGYADPEAF
v_gene: TRBV7-6; j_gene: TRBJ2-5; CDR3aa: ASSTGGTWRETQY